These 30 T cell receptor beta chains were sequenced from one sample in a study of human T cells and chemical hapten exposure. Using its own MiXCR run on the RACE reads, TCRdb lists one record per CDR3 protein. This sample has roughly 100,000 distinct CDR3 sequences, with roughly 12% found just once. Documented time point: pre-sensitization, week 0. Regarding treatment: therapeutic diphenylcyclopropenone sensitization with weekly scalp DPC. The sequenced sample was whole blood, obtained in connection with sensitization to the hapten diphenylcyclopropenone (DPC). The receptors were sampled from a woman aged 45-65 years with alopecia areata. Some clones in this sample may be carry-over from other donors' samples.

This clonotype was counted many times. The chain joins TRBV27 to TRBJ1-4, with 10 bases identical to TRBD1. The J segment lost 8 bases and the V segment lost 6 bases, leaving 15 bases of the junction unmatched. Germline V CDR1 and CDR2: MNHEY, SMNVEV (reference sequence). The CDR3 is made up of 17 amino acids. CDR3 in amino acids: CASRSILGDRGWEKLFF. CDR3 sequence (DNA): TGTGCCAGCAGATCCATTCTAGGGGACAGGGGATGGGAAAAACTGTTTTTT.

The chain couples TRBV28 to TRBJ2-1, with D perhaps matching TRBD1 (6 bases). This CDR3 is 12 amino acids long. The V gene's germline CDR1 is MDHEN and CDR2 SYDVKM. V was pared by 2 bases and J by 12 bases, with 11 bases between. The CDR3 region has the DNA TGTGCCAGCAGTTTAACGGTAGGGGGGCAGTTCTTC. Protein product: CASSLTVGGQFF.

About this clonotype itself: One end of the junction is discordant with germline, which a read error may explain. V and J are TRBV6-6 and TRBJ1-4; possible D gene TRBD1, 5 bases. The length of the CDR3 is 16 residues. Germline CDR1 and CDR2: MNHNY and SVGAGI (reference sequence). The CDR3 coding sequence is TGTACCAGCAGTCCCTACGCGGACACATCTAATGAAAAACTGTTTTTT. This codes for CTSSPYADTSNEKLFF.

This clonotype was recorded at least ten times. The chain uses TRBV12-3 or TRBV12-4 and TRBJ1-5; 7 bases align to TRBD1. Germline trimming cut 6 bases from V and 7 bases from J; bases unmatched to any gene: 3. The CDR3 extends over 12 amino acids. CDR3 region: CASRTGSQPQHF. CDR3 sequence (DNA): TGTGCCAGCAGGACAGGGTCCCAGCCCCAGCATTTT.

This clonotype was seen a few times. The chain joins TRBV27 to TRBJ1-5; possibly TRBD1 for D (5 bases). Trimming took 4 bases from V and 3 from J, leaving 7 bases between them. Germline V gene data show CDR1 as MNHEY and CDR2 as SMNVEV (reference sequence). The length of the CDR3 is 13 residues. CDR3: CASSWGVNQPQHF. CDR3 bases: TGTGCCAGCAGTTGGGGGGTCAATCAGCCCCAGCATTTT.

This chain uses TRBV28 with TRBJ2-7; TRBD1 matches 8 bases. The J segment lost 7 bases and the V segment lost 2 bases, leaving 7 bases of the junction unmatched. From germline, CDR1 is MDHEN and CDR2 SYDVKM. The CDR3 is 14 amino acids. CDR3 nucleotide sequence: TGTGCCAGCAGTTTACTGGCAGGGGGCATGGAGCAGTACTTC. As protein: CASSLLAGGMEQYF. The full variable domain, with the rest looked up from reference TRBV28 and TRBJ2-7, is DVKVTQSSRYLVKRTGEKVFLECVQDMDHENMFWYRQDPGLGLRLIYFSYDVKMKEKGDIPEGYSVSREKKERFSLILESASTNQTSMYLCASSLLAGGMEQYFGPGTRLTVT.

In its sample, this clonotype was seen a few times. The CDR3 spells CASSYSHGGELFF. CDR3 DNA sequence: TGTGCCAGCAGTTACTCCCACGGCGGGGAGCTGTTTTTT. This chain joins TRBV6-5 and TRBJ2-2; D unclear. In germline, CDR1 is MNHEY, CDR2 SVGAGI. Between the trimmed V and J ends, which lost 0 bases and 7 bases, there was a span of 6 bases. This CDR3 region has 13 residues.

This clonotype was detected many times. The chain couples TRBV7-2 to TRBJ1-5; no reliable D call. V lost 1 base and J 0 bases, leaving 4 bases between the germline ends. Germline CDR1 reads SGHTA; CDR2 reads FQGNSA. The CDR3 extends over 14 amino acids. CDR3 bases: TGTGCCAGCAGCTTAGACATTAGCAATCAGCCCCAGCATTTT. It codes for CASSLDISNQPQHF.

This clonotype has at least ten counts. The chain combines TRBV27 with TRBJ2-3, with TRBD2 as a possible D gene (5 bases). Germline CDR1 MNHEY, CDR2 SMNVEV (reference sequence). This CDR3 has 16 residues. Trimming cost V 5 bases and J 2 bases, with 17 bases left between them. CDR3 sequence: CASSELEALSTDTQYF. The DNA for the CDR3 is TGTGCCAGCAGTGAACTAGAGGCGCTCTCCACAGATACGCAGTATTTT.

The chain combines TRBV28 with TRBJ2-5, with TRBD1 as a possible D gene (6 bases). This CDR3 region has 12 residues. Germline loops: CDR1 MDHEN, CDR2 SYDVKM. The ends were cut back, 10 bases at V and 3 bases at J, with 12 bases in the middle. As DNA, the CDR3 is TGTGCCACCGGGACACCGAAAGAGACCCAGTACTTC. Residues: CATGTPKETQYF.

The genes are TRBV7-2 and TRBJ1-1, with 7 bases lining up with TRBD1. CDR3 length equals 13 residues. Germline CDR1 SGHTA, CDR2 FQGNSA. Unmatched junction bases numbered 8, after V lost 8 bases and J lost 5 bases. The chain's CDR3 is CASGDRVHTEAFF. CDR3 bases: TGTGCCAGCGGAGACAGGGTACATACTGAAGCTTTCTTT.

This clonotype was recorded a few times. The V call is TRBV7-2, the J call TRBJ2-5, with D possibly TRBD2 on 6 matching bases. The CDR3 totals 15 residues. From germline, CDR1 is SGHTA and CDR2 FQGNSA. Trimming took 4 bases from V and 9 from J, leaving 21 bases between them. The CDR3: CASSSGVGAVAAQYF. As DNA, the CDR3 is TGTGCCAGCAGCTCGGGAGTCGGGGCGGTTGCGGCCCAGTACTTC.

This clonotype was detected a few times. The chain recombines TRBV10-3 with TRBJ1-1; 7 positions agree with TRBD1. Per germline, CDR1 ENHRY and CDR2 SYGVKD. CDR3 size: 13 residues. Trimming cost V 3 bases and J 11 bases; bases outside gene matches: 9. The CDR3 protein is CAISDDRVLGAFF. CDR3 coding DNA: TGTGCCATCAGTGACGACAGGGTGTTAGGTGCTTTCTTT.

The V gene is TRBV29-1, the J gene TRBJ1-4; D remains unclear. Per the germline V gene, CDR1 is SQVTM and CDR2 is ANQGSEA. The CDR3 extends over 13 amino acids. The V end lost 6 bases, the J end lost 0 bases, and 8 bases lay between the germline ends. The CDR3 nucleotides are TGCAGCGTCGGCGGTGCAACTAATGAAAAACTGTTTTTT. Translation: CSVGGATNEKLFF.

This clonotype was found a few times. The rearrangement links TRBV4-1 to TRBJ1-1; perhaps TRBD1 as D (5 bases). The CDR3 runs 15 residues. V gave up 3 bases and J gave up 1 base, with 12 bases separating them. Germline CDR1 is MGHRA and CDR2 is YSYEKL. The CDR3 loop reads CASSQTETGNTEAFF. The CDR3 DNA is TGCGCCAGCAGCCAGACCGAAACAGGGAACACTGAAGCTTTCTTT.

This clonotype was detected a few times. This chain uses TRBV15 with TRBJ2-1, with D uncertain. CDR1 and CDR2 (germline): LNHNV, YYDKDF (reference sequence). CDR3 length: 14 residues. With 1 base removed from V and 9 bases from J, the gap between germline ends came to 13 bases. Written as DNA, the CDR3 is TGTGCCACCAGCAGAGGCGGTCCCCCGGGTGAGCAGTTCTTC. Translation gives CATSRGGPPGEQFF.

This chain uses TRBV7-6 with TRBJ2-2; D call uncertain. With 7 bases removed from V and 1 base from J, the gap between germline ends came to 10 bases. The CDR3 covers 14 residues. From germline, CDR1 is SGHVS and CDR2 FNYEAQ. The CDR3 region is CASTPSGNTGELFF. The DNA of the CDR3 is TGTGCCAGCACCCCCTCGGGGAACACCGGGGAGCTGTTTTTT.

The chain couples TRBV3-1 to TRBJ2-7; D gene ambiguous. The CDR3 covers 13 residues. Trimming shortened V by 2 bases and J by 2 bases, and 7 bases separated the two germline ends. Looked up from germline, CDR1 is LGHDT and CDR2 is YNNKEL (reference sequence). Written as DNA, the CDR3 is TGTGCCAGCAGCCAACGCGGTACCTACGAGCAGTACTTC. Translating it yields CASSQRGTYEQYF.

CDR3: CSCSRAQSSGNTIYF. The CDR3 DNA sequence: TGCAGCTGCTCCAGGGCCCAGTCCTCTGGAAACACCATATATTTT. This chain links TRBV20-1 with TRBJ1-3; a weak D match, TRBD1 (5 bases). Germline-derived CDR1 and CDR2 are DFQATT and SNEGSKA (reference sequence). CDR3 length: 15 amino acids.

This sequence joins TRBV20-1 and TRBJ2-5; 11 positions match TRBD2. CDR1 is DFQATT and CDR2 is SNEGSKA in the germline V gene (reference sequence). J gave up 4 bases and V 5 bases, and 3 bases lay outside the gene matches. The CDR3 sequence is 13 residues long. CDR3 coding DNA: TGCAGTGCTCCCCTAGCGGGAGGAGAGACCCAGTACTTC. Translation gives CSAPLAGGETQYF.

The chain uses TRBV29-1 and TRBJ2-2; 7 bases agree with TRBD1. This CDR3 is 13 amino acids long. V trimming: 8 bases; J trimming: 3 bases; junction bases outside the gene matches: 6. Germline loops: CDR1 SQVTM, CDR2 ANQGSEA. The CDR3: CSPWQGDTGELFF. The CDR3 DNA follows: TGCAGCCCGTGGCAGGGGGACACCGGGGAGCTGTTTTTT.

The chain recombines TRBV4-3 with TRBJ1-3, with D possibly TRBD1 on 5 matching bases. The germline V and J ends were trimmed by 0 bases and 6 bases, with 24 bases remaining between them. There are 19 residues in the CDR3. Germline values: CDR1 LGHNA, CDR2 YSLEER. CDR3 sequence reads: CASSQEYGQGRVVENTIYF. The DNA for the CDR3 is TGCGCCAGCAGCCAAGAGTATGGGCAGGGAAGAGTGGTGGAAAACACCATATATTTT.

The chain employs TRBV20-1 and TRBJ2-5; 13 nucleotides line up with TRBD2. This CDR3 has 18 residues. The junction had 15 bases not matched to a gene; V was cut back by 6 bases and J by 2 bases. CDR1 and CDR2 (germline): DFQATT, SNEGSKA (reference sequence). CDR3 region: CSAPLRGTSGMRQETQYF. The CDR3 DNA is TGCAGTGCCCCCCTGAGGGGGACTAGCGGGATGAGGCAAGAGACCCAGTACTTC.

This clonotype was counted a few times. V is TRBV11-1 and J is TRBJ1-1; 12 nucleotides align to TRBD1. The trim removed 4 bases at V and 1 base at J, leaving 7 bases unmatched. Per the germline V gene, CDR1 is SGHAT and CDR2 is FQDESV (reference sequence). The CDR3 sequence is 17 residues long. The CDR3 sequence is CASSWPGQGASNTEAFF. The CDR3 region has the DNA TGTGCCAGCAGCTGGCCGGGACAGGGGGCCTCGAACACTGAAGCTTTCTTT.

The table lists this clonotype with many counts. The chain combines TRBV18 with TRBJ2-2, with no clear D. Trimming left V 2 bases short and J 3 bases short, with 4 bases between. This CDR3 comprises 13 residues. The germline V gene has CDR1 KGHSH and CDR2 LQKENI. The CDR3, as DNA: TGTGCCAGCTCACCATCCGACACCGGGGAGCTGTTTTTT. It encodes CASSPSDTGELFF. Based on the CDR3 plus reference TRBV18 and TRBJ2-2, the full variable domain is NAGVMQNPRHLVRRRGQEARLRCSPMKGHSHVYWYRQLPEEGLKFMVYLQKENIIDESGMPKERFSAEFPKEGPSILRIQQVVRGDSAAYFCASSPSDTGELFFGEGSRLTVL.

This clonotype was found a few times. The CDR3 DNA reads TGTGCCAGCAGCCAAGCCGGGCTGAACACTGAAGCTTTCTTT. Residues: CASSQAGLNTEAFF. The chain employs TRBV3-1 and TRBJ1-1; D call uncertain. The CDR3 spans 14 residues. The V gene lost 1 base and the J gene lost 0 bases, with 6 bases spanning the gap. In germline, CDR1 is LGHDT, CDR2 YNNKEL (reference sequence). Using reference TRBV3-1 and TRBJ1-1 for the parts outside the CDR3, the full variable domain is DTAVSQTPKYLVTQMGNDKSIKCEQNLGHDTMYWYKQDSKKFLKIMFSYNNKELIINETVPNRFSPKSPDKAHLNLHINSLELGDSAVYFCASSQAGLNTEAFFGQGTRLTVV.

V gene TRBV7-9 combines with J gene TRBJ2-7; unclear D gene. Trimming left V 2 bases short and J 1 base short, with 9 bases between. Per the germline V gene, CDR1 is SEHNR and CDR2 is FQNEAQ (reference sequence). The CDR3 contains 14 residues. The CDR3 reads CASSLIGLSYEQYF. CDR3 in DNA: TGTGCCAGCAGCTTAATCGGTTTATCCTACGAGCAGTACTTC.

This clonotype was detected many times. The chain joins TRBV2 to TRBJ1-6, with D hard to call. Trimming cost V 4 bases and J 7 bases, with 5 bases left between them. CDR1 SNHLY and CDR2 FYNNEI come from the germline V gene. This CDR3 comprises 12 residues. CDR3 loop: CASSGNNSPLHF. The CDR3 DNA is TGTGCCAGCAGTGGTAACAATTCACCCCTCCACTTT.

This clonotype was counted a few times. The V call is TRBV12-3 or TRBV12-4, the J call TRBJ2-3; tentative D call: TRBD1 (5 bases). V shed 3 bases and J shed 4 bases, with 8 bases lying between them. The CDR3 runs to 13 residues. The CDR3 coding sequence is TGTGCCAGCAGTTTGAGACAGTCAGATACGCAGTATTTT. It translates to CASSLRQSDTQYF.

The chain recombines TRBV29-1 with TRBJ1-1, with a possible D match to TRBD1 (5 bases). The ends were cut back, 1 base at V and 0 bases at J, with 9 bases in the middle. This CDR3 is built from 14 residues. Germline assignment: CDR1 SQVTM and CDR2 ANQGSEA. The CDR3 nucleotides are TGCAGCGTTGAAGGGACAACCCTGAACACTGAAGCTTTCTTT. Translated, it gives CSVEGTTLNTEAFF.